Given below is one T cell receptor beta chain in context. TCRdb reanalysed the RT-PCR reads using MiXCR and keeps one entry per CDR3 protein. Of about 830,000 distinct CDR3 sequences detected, approximately 18% appear once; the ten largest clones hold roughly 10%. This sample is part of a study of response to subunit inactivated influenza vaccine. This receptor was identified in a man between 45 and 60 years old who received an inactivated influenza vaccine. The sequencing here drew on PBMCs from blood, taken around 5 days after vaccination.

The CDR3 loop reads CASSLIGGRFYNSPLHF. CDR3 bases: TGTGCCAGCAGCTTGATCGGGGGGCGCTTCTATAATTCACCCCTCCACTTT. The rearrangement uses TRBV5-5 and TRBJ1-6, with D possibly matching TRBD1 (6 bases). The CDR3 extends over 17 amino acids. CDR1 is SGHKS, CDR2 YYEKEE, per germline (reference sequence). Deletions cut 1 base from V and 3 bases from J, with 14 bases between.